This T cell receptor beta chain was recorded in a study of T cells after yellow fever vaccination. As for the study in general: Libraries from low-cell-number fractions were prepared with the SMART-Seq v4 Ultra Low Input RNA kit.

From germline, CDR1 is KGHSH and CDR2 LQKENI. The V gene lost 6 bases and the J gene lost 10 bases, with 10 bases spanning the gap. The CDR3 contains 11 residues. TCRdb redid the calling of the 5' RACE reads with MiXCR, one entry per CDR3 protein. The table includes some 600,000 distinct CDR3 sequences, about 15% detected once. Findings and caveats of the study: Most primary-vaccination clones recurred post-booster (about 96% CD4, more than 85% CD8). Peak timing came faster in the weaker secondary response, day 5 versus 15.

The table lists this clonotype with many counts. Antigen unknown. The rearrangement joins TRBV18 to TRBJ2-1, with no clear D. The sequences come from PBMCs, collected less than 6 days after the first yellow fever vaccination. This TCR came from a man younger than 35 who received the YFV17D yellow fever vaccine. The CDR3 sequence is CASSPLGEQFF. In nucleotides, the CDR3 is TGTGCCAGCTCCCCTTTGGGCGAGCAGTTCTTC.